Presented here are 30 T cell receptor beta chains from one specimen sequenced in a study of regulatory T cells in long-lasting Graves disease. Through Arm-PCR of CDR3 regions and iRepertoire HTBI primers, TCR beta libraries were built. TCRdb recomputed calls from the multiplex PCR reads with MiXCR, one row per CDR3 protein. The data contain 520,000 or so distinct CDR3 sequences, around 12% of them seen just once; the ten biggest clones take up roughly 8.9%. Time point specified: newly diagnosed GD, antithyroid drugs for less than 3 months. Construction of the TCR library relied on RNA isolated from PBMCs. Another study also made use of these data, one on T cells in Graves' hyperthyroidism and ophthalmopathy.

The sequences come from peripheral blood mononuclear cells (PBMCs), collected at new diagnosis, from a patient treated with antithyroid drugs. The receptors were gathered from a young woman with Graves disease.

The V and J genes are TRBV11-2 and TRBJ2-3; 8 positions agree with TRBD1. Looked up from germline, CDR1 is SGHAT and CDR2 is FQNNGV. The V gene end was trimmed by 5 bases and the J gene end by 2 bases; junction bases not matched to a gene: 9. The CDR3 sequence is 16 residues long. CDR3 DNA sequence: TGTGCCAGCAGCCAGCGGACAGGGATGTCCACAGATACGCAGTATTTT. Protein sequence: CASSQRTGMSTDTQYF.

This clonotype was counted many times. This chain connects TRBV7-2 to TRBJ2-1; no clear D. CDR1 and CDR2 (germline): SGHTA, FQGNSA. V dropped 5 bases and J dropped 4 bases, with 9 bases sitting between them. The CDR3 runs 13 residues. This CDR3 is CASSQAGYNEQFF. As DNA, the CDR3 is TGTGCCAGCAGCCAAGCCGGTTACAATGAGCAGTTCTTC.

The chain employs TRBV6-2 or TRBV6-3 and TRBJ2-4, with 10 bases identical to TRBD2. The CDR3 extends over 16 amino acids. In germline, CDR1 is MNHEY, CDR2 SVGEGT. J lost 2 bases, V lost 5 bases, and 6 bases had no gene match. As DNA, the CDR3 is TGTGCCAGCAGTCCAAAACTAGCGGGGTCCAAAAACATTCAGTACTTC. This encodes CASSPKLAGSKNIQYF.

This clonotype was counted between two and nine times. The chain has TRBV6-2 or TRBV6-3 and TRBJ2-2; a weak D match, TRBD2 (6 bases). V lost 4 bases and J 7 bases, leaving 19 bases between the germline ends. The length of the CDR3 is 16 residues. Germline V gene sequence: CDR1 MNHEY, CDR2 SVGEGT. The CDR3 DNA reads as TGTGCCAGCAGTTCTCATGGGGGGAGAGGTGACGGGGAGCTGTTTTTT. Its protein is CASSSHGGRGDGELFF.

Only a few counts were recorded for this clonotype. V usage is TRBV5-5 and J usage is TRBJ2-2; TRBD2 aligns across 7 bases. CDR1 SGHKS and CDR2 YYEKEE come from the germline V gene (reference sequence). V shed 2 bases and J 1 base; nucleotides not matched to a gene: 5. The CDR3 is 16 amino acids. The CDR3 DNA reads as TGTGCCAGCAGCTTAATACTAGCGAGGAACACCGGGGAGCTGTTTTTT. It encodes CASSLILARNTGELFF.

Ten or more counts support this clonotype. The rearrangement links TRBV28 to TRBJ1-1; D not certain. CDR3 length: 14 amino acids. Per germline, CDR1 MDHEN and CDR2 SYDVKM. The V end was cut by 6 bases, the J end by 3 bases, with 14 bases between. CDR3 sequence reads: CASSPFGGYTEAFF. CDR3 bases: TGTGCCAGCAGCCCGTTTGGAGGGTACACTGAAGCTTTCTTT.

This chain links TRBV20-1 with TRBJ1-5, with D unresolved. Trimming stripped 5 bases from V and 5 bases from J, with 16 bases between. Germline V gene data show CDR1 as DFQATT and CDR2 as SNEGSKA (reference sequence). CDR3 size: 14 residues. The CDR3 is CSAQIVVRDQPQHF. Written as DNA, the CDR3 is TGCAGTGCTCAGATTGTTGTACGGGATCAGCCCCAGCATTTT.

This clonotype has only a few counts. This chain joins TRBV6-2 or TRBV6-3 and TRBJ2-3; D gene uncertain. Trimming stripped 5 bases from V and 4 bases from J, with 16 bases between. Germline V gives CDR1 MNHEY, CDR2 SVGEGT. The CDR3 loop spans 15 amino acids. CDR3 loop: CASSLIGSWADTQYF. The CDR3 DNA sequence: TGTGCCAGCAGTCTCATAGGGTCATGGGCAGATACGCAGTATTTT.

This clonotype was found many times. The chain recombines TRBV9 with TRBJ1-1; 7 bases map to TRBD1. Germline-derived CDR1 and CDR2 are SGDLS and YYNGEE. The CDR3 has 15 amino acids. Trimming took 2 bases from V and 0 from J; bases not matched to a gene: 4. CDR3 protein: CASSVAGQMNTEAFF. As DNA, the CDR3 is TGTGCCAGCAGCGTCGCGGGACAGATGAACACTGAAGCTTTCTTT.

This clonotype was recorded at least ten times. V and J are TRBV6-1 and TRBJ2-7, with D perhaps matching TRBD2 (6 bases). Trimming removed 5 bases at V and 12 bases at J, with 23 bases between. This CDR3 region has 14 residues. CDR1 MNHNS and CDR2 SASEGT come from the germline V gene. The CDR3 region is CASSPPMGRGRPYF. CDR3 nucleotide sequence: TGTGCCAGCAGTCCCCCGATGGGGCGGGGCCGGCCGTACTTC.

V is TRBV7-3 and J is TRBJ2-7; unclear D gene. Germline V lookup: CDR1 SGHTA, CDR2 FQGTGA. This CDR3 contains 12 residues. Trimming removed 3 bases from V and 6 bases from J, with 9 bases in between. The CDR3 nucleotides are TGTGCCAGCAGCTTTGGGAATCGCGAGCAGTACTTC. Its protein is CASSFGNREQYF.

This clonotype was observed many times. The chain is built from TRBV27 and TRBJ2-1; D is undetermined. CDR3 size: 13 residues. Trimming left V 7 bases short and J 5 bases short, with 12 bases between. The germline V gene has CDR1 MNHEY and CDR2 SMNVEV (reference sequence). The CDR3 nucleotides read TGTGCCAGCATAGGGTCCACAGACAATGAGCAGTTCTTC. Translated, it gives CASIGSTDNEQFF.

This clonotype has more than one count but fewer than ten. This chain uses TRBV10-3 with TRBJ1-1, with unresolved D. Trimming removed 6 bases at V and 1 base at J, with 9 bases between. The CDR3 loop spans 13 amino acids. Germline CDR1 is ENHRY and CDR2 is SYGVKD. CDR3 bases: TGTGCCATCAGCCCGTGGGAGAACACTGAAGCTTTCTTT. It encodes CAISPWENTEAFF.

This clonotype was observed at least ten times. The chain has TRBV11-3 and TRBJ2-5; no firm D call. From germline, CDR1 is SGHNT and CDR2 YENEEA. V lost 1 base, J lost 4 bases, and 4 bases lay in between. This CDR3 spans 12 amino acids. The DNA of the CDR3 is TGTGCCAGCAGCTTAGGGCCAGAGACCCAGTACTTC. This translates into CASSLGPETQYF.

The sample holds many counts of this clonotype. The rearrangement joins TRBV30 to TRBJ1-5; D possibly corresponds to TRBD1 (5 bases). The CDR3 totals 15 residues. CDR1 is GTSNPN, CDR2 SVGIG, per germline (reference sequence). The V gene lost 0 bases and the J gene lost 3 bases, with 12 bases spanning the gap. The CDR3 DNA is TGTGCCTGGAGTGTAGGTTGGGGGGTCAATCAGCCCCAGCATTTT. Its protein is CAWSVGWGVNQPQHF.

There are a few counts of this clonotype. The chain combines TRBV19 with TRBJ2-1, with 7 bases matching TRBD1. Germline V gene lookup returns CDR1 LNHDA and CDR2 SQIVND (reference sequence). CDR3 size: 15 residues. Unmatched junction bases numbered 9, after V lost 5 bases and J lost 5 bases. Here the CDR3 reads CASSAPGQWDNEQFF. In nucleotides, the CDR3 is TGTGCCAGTAGTGCTCCGGGACAGTGGGACAATGAGCAGTTCTTC.

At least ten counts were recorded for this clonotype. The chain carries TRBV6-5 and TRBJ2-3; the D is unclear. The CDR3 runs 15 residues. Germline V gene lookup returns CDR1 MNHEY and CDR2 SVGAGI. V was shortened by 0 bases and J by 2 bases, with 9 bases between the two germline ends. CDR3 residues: CASSYSRIYTDTQYF. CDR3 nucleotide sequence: TGTGCCAGCAGTTACTCGAGAATTTACACAGATACGCAGTATTTT.

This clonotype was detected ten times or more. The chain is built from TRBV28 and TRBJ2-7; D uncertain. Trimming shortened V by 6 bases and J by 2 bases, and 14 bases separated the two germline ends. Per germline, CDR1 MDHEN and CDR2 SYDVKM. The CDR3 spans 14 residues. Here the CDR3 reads CASRSLAPTYEQYF. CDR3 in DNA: TGTGCCAGCAGGTCGCTCGCGCCCACCTACGAGCAGTACTTC.

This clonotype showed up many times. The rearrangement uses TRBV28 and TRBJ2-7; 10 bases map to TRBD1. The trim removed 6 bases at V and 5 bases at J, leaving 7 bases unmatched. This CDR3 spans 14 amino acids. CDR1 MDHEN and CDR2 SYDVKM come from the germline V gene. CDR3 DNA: TGTGCCAGCAGCGGGACAGGGGTTACCCACGAGCAGTACTTC. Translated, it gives CASSGTGVTHEQYF. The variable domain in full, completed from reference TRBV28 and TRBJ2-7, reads DVKVTQSSRYLVKRTGEKVFLECVQDMDHENMFWYRQDPGLGLRLIYFSYDVKMKEKGDIPEGYSVSREKKERFSLILESASTNQTSMYLCASSGTGVTHEQYFGPGTRLTVT.

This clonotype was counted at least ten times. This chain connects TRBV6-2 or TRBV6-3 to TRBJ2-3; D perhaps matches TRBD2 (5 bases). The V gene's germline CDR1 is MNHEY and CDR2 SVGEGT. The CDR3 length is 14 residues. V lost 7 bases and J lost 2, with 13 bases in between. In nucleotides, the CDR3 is TGTGCCAGCAATGAAGGACTTCCCACAGATACGCAGTATTTT. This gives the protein CASNEGLPTDTQYF.

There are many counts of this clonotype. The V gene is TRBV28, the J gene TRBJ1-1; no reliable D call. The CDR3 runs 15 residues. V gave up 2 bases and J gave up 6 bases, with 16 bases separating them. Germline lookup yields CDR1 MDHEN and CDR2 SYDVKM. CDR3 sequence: CASSLAGGGQPEAFF. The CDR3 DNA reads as TGTGCCAGCAGTTTAGCTGGTGGCGGCCAGCCTGAAGCTTTCTTT.

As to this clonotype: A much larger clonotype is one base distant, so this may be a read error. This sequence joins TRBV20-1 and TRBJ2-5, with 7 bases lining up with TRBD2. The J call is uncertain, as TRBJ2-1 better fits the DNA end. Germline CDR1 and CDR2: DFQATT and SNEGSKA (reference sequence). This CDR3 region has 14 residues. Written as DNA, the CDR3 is TGCAGTGTCGCGATAGGAGCGGGGCTCGGAACCCAGTTCTTC. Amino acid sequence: CSVAIGAGLGTQFF.

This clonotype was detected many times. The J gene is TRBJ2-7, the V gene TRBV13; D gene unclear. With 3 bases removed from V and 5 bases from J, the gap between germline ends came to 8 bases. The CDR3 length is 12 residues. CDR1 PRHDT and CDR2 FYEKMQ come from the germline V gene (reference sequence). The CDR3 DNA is TGTGCCAGCAGCTTCCTTGGGGACGAGCAGTACTTC. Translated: CASSFLGDEQYF.

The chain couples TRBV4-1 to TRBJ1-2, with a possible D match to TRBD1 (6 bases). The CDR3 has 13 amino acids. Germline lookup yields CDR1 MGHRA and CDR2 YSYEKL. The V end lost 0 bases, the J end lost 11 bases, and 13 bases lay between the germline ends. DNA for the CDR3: TGCGCCAGCAGCCAAGAGCGGGGGCTAGTATACACCTTC. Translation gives CASSQERGLVYTF.

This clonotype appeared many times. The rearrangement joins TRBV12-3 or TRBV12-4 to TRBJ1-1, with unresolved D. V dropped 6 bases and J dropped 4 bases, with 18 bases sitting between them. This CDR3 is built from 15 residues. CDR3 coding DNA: TGTGCCAGCAGCCCTTTGCGGGGTCGGGGCACTGAAGCTTTCTTT. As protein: CASSPLRGRGTEAFF.

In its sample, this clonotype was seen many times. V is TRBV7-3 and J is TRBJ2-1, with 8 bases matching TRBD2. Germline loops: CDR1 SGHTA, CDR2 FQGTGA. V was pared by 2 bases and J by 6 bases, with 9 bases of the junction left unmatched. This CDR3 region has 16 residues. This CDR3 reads CASSLWGIGRGNEQFF. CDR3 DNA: TGTGCCAGCAGCTTATGGGGGATCGGGAGGGGCAATGAGCAGTTCTTC.

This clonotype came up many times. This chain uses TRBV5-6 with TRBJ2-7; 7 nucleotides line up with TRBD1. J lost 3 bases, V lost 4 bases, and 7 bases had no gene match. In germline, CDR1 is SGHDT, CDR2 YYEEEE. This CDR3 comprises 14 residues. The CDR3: CASSQGQAYYEQYF. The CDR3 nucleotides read TGTGCCAGCAGCCAAGGACAGGCATACTACGAGCAGTACTTC. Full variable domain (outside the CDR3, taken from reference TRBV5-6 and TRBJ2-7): DAGVTQSPTHLIKTRGQQVTLRCSPKSGHDTVSWYQQALGQGPQFIFQYYEEEERQRGNFPDRFSGHQFPNYSSELNVNALLLGDSALYLCASSQGQAYYEQYFGPGTRLTVT.

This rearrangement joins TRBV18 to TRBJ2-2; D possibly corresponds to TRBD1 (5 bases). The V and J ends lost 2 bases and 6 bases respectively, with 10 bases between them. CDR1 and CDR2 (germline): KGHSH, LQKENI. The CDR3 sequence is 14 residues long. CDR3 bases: TGTGCCAGCTCACCAGCCACAGGAGCCGGGGAGCTGTTTTTT. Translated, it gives CASSPATGAGELFF.

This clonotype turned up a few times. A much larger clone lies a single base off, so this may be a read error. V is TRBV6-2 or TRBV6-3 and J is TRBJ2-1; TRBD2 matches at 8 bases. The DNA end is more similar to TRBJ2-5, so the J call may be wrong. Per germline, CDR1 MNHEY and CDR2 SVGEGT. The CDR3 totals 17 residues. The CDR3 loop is CASSPRRSGRDQEAQYF. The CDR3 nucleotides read TGTGCCAGCAGCCCTAGGAGGAGCGGGAGAGATCAAGAGGCCCAGTACTTC.

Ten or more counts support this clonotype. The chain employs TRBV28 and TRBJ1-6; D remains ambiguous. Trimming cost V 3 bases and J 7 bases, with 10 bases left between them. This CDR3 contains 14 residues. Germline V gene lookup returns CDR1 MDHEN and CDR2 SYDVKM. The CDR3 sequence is CASSLDSSNSPLHF. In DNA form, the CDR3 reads TGTGCCAGCAGTTTGGATAGTTCCAATTCACCCCTCCACTTT. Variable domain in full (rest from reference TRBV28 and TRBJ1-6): DVKVTQSSRYLVKRTGEKVFLECVQDMDHENMFWYRQDPGLGLRLIYFSYDVKMKEKGDIPEGYSVSREKKERFSLILESASTNQTSMYLCASSLDSSNSPLHFGNGTRLTVT.